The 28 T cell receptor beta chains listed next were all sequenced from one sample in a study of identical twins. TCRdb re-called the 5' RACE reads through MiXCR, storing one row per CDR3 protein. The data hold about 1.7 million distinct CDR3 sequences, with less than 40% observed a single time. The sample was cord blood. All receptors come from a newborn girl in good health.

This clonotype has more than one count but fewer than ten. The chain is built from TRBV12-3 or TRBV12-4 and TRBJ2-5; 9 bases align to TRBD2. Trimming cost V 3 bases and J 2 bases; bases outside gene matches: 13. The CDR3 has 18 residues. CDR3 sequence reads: CASSFLGRGLAYQETQYF. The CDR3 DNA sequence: TGTGCCAGCAGTTTCCTGGGTAGGGGACTAGCATATCAAGAGACCCAGTACTTC.

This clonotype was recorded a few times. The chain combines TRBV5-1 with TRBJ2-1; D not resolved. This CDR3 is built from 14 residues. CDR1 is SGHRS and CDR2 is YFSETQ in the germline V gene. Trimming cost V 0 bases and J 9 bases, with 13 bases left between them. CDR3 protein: CASSLEAFGGEQFF. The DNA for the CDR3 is TGCGCCAGCAGCTTGGAGGCCTTCGGCGGTGAGCAGTTCTTC. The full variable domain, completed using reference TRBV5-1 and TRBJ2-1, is KAGVTQTPRYLIKTRGQQVTLSCSPISGHRSVSWYQQTPGQGLQFLFEYFSETQRNKGNFPGRFSGRQFSNSRSEMNVSTLELGDSALYLCASSLEAFGGEQFFGPGTRLTVL.

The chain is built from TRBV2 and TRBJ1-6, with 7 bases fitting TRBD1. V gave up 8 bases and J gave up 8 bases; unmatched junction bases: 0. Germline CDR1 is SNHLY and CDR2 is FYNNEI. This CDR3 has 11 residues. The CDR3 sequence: CASDRDSPLHF. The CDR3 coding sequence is TGTGCCAGCGACAGGGATTCACCCCTCCACTTT.

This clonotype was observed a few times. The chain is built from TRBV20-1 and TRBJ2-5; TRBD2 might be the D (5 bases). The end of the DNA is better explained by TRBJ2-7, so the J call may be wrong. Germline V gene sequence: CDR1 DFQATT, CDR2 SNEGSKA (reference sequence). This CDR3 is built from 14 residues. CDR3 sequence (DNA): TGCAGTGCTAGAGATCGGATCGCCGCGGGCGAGCAGTACTTC. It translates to CSARDRIAAGEQYF.

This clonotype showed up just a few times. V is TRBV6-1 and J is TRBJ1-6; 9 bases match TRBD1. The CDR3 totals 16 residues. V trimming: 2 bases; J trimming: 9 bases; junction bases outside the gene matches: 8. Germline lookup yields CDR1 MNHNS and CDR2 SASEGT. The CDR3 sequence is CASSEIGRQGGSPLHF. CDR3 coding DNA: TGTGCCAGCAGTGAAATCGGAAGACAGGGGGGTTCACCCCTCCACTTT.

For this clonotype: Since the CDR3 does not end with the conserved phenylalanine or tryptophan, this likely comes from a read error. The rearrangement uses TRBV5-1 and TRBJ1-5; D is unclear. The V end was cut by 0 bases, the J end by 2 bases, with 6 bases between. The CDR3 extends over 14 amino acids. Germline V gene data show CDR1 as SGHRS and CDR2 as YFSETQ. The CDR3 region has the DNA TGCGCCAGCAGCTTGGACGGTGGCAATCAGCCCCAGCATGTT. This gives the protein CASSLDGGNQPQHV.

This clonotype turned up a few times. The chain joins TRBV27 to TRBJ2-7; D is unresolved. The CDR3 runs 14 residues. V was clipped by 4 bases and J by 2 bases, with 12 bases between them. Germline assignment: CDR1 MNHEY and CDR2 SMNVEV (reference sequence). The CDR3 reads CASSSGSRPYEQYF. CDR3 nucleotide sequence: TGTGCCAGCAGTTCCGGCAGTCGACCCTACGAGCAGTACTTC.

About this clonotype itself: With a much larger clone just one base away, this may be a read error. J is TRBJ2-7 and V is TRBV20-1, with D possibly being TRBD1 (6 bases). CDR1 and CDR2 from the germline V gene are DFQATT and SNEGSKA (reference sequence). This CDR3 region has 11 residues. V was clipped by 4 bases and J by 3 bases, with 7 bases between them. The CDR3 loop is CSANRVYEQYF. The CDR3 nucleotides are TGCAGTGCTAACAGGGTCTACGAGCAGTACTTC.

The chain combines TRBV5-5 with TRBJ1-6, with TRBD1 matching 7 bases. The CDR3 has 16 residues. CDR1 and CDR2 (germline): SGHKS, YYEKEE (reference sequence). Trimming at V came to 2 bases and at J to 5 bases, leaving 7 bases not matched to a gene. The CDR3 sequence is CASSLIQGRHNSPLHF. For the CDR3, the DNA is TGTGCCAGCAGCTTAATACAGGGGAGACATAATTCACCCCTCCACTTT. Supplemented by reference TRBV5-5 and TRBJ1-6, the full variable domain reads DAGVTQSPTHLIKTRGQQVTLRCSPISGHKSVSWYQQVLGQGPQFIFQYYEKEERGRGNFPDRFSARQFPNYSSELNVNALLLGDSALYLCASSLIQGRHNSPLHFGNGTRLTVT.

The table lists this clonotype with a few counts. The CDR3 is CSANEPGKTYEQYF. CDR3 DNA sequence: TGCAGTGCTAATGAGCCAGGGAAGACCTACGAGCAGTACTTC. The chain recombines TRBV20-1 with TRBJ2-7; a possible D gene is TRBD1 (5 bases). Germline loops: CDR1 DFQATT, CDR2 SNEGSKA (reference sequence). Between the trimmed V and J ends, which lost 4 bases and 2 bases, there was a span of 15 bases. The CDR3 has 14 amino acids.

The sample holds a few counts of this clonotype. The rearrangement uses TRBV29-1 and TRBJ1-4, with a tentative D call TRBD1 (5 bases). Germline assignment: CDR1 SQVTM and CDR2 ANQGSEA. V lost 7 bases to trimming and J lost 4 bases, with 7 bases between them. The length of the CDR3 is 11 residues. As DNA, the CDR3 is TGCAGCGGACAGATTAATGAAAAACTGTTTTTT. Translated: CSGQINEKLFF.

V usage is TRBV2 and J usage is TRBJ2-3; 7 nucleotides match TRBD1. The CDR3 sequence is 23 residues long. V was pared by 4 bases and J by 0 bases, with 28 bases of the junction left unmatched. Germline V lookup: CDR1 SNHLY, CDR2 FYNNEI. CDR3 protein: CASSARQGAFLPGHATSTDTQYF. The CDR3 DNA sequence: TGTGCCAGCAGTGCCCGACAGGGTGCTTTTCTCCCGGGCCATGCGACTAGCACAGATACGCAGTATTTT.

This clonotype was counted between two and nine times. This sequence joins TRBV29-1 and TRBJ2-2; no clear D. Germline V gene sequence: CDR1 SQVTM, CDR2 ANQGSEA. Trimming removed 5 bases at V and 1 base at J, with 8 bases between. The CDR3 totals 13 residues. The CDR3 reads CSVLQRNTGELFF. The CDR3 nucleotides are TGCAGCGTTCTTCAGCGGAACACCGGGGAGCTGTTTTTT.

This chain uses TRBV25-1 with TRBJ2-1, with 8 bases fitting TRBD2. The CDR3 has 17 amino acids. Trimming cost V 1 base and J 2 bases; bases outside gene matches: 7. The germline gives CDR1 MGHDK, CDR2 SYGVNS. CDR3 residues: CASSELVETSAYNEQFF. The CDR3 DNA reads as TGTGCCAGCAGTGAATTGGTGGAGACTAGCGCCTACAATGAGCAGTTCTTC.

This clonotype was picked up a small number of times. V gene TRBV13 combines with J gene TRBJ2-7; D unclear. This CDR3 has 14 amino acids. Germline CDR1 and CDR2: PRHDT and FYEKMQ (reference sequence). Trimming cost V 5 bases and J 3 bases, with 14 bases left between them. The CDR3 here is CASSIRTAHYEQYF. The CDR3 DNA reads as TGTGCCAGCAGCATCCGGACGGCCCACTACGAGCAGTACTTC.

For the CDR3, the DNA is TGTGCCAGTAGTATAGGCGCATTGGCGGGGCAAGAGACCCAGTACTTC. It translates to CASSIGALAGQETQYF. This rearrangement joins TRBV19 to TRBJ2-5, with D possibly TRBD2 on 6 matching bases. The CDR3 extends over 16 amino acids. Trimming removed 1 base from V and 2 bases from J, with 14 bases in between. Germline CDR1 and CDR2: LNHDA and SQIVND (reference sequence).

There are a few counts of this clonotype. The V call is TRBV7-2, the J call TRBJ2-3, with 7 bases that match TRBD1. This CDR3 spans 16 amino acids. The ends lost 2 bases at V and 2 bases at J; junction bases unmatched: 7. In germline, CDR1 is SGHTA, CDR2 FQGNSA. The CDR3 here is CASSLTPTGSTDTQYF. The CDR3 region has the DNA TGTGCCAGCAGCTTAACACCGACAGGGTCCACAGATACGCAGTATTTT.

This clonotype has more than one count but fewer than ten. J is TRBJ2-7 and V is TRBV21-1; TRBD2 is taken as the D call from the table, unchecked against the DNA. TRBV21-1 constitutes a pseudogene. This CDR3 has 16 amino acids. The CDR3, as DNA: TGTGCCAGCAGCAAAGTACGGAGACTAGTTAGCGAAGAGCAGTACTTC. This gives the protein CASSKVRRLVSEEQYF.

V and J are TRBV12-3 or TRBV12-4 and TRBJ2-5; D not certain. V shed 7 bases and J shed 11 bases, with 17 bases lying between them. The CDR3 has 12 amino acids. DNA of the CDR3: TGTGCCAGCACCTTGGCGCTAAATGAGCAGTACTTC. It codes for CASTLALNEQYF.

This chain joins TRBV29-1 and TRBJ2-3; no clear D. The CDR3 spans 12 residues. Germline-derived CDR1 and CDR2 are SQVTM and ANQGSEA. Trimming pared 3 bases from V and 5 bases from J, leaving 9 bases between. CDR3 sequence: CSVDDRGDTQYF. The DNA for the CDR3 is TGCAGCGTTGATGATCGCGGAGATACGCAGTATTTT.

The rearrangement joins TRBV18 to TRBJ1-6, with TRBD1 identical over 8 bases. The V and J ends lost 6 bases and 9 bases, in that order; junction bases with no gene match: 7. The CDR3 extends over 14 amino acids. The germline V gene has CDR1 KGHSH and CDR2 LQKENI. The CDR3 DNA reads TGTGCCAGCTCCCCAAAAACAGGGGGTTCACCCCTCCACTTT. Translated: CASSPKTGGSPLHF.

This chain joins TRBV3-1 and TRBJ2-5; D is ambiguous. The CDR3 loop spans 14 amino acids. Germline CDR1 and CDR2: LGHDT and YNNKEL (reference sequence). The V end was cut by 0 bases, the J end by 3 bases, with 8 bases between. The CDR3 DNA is TGTGCCAGCAGCCAAGAAGCGCTGAAAGAGACCCAGTACTTC. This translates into CASSQEALKETQYF.

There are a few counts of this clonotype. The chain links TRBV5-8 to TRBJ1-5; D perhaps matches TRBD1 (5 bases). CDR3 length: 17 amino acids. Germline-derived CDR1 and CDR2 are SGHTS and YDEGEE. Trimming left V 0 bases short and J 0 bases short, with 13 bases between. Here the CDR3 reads CASSLGQGLYSNQPQHF. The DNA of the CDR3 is TGTGCCAGCAGCTTGGGGCAGGGCCTATATAGCAATCAGCCCCAGCATTTT.

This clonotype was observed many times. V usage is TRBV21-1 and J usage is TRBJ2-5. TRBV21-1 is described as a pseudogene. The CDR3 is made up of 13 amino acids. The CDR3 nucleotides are TGTGCCAGCAGCAAGATAAGGCAAGAGACCCAGTACTTC. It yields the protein CASSKIRQETQYF.

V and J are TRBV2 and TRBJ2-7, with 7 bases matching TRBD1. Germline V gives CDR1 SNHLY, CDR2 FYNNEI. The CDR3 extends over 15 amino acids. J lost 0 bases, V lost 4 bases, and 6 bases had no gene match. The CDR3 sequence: CASSGTGVDSYEQYF. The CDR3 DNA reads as TGTGCCAGCAGTGGGACAGGAGTCGACTCCTACGAGCAGTACTTC.

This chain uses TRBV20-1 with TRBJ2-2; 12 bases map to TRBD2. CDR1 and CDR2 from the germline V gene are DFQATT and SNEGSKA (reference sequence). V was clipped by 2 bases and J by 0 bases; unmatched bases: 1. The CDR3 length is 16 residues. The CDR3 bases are TGCAGTGCTAGACCTAGCGGGGGGGCGAACACCGGGGAGCTGTTTTTT. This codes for CSARPSGGANTGELFF.

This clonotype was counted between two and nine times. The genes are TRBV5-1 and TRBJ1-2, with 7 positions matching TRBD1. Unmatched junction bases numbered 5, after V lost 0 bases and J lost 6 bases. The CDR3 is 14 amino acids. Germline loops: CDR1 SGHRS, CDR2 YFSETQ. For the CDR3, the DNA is TGCGCCAGCAGCTTGGGCGCGACAGGGAATGGCTACACCTTC. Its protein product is CASSLGATGNGYTF.

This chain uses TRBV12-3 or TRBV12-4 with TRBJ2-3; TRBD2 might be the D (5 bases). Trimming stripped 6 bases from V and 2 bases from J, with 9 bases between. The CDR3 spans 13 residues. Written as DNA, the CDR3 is TGTGCCAGCAGGAGGGTCCTCACAGATACGCAGTATTTT. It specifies CASRRVLTDTQYF.